The clone carrying this T cell receptor (beta chain) has a handful of counts. The antigen is undetermined. Germline V gene sequence: CDR1 LNHNV, CDR2 YYDKDF (reference sequence). Trimming shortened V by 5 bases and J by 14 bases, and 19 bases separated the two germline ends. The CDR3 sequence is 14 residues long. Investigators profiled TCR beta VDJ and CDR3 from genomic DNA template. TCRdb independently ran MiXCR on the reads; one entry per CDR3 protein. The sample lists some 180,000 distinct CDR3 sequences; approximately 46% were seen once. These data are taken from a study of CD8+CD57+ T cells in acquired aplastic anemia. General study findings and limits: Patients and controls shared twenty-nine CD8+ CDR3 sequences, highly expressed in patients.

The chain employs TRBV15 and TRBJ1-6, with D perhaps matching TRBD1 (6 bases). The sequenced material came from sorted CD4+, CD8+, or CD8+CD57+ T cells (not recorded which) from PBMCs. This TCR came from a human donor in good health. The CDR3 DNA reads TGTGCCACCAGCGTACCCGGGACATTCCGCACCCTCCACTTT. Translation gives CATSVPGTFRTLHF.